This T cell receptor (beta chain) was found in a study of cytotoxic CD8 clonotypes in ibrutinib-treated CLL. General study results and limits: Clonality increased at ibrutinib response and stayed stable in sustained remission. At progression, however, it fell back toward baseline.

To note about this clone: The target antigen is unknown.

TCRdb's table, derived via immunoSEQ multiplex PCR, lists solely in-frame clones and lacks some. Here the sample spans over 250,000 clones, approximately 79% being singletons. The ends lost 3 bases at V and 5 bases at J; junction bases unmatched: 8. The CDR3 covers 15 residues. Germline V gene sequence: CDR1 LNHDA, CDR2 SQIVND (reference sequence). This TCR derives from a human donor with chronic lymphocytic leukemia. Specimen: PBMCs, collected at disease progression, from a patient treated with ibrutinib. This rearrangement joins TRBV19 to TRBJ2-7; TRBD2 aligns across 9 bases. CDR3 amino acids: CASSIAGGPLHEQYF. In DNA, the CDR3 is TGTGCCAGTAGTATTGCGGGGGGGCCGTTACACGAGCAGTACTTC.